The T cell receptor (beta chain) described here comes from a study of T cells after yellow fever vaccination. In the study overall: Each low-cell-number fraction was prepared by means of SMART-Seq v4 Ultra Low Input. Study conclusions and caveats: A limited proportion of clonotypes was detected within both the CD4 and CD8 compartments.

As TCR cDNA was made by 5'RACE template switching, a universal primer site and UMIs were added. From the 5' RACE reads, TCRdb called clonotypes with MiXCR, one entry per CDR3 protein. The data hold 95,000 to 150,000 distinct CDR3 sequences, with roughly 8.2% observed a single time. This clonotype was recorded a few times. Its cognate antigen is unknown. The sequence was collected from a man between 18 and 35 years old who received the YFV17D yellow fever vaccine. The specimen was CD8+ T cells sorted from PBMCs, collected on the day of the yellow fever booster vaccination.

DNA for the CDR3: TGTGCCACCAGTGACATCGACAGGGACTTCACAGATACGCAGTATTTT. Amino acid sequence: CATSDIDRDFTDTQYF. V and J are TRBV24-1 and TRBJ2-3; weak D call: TRBD1 (7 bases). Per germline, CDR1 KGHDR and CDR2 SFDVKD. Trimming shortened V by 4 bases and J by 2 bases, and 15 bases separated the two germline ends. The length of the CDR3 is 16 residues.